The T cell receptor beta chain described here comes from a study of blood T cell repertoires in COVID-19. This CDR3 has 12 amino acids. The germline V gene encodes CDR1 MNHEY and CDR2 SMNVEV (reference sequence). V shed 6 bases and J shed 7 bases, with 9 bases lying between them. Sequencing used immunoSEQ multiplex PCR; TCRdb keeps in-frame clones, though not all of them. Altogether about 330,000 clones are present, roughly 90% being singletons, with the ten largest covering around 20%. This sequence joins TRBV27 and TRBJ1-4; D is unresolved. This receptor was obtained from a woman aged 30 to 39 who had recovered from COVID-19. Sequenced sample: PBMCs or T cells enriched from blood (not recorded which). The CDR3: CASRRAGEKLFF. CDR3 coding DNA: TGTGCCAGCAGGCGGGCGGGTGAAAAACTGTTTTTT.